What follows are 13 T cell receptor beta chains derived from one specimen sequenced in a study of blood T cell repertoires in COVID-19. TCRdb's copy holds only in-frame clones and misses some; the assay was immunoSEQ multiplex PCR. The data show about 200,000 clones, around 81% seen once. Sequencing was carried out using peripheral blood. The origin of the receptors is a human donor in a cohort sampled during active COVID-19.

The V call is TRBV15, the J call TRBJ2-5; D may be TRBD1 (6 bases). V was trimmed by 3 bases and J by 3 bases, leaving 11 bases between them. The CDR3 contains 14 residues. The germline CDR1 and CDR2 sequences are LNHNV and YYDKDF (reference sequence). CDR3 coding DNA: TGTGCCACCAGCAGGGGGGCTCTAGAAGAGACCCAGTACTTC. It specifies CATSRGALEETQYF.

V gene TRBV27 combines with J gene TRBJ2-7, with D possibly matching TRBD2 (5 bases). Deletions cut 0 bases from V and 2 bases from J, with 11 bases between. This CDR3 region has 15 residues. Germline V gene data show CDR1 as MNHEY and CDR2 as SMNVEV (reference sequence). CDR3 bases: TGTGCCAGCAGTTTATCCCTAGCCCTAACCTACGAGCAGTACTTC. It is translated as CASSLSLALTYEQYF.

This clone was seen a handful of times. The rearrangement joins TRBV24-1 to TRBJ2-2, with 7 bases identical to TRBD1. Germline CDR1 KGHDR, CDR2 SFDVKD. V gave up 10 bases and J gave up 1 base; unmatched junction bases: 5. This CDR3 comprises 14 residues. The CDR3: CATSDRLNTGELFF. The CDR3 DNA sequence: TGTGCCACATCGGACAGGCTGAACACCGGGGAGCTGTTTTTT.

V and J are TRBV5-1 and TRBJ2-3; TRBD2 matches 7 bases. The germline gives CDR1 SGHRS, CDR2 YFSETQ. The CDR3 contains 14 residues. Trimming cost V 4 bases and J 0 bases; bases outside gene matches: 2. The CDR3 sequence: CASSQAGSTDTQYF. CDR3 nucleotides: TGCGCCAGCAGCCAAGCGGGGAGCACAGATACGCAGTATTTT.

The V call is TRBV7-2, the J call TRBJ2-3, with 12 bases identical to TRBD1. From germline, CDR1 is SGHTA and CDR2 FQGNSA. The CDR3 is made up of 16 amino acids. V was clipped by 5 bases and J by 0 bases; unmatched bases: 3. In DNA, the CDR3 is TGTGCCAGCAGCGGGACAGGGGGCTTAAGCACAGATACGCAGTATTTT. Translating it yields CASSGTGGLSTDTQYF.

This rearrangement joins TRBV28 to TRBJ2-5, with a possible D match to TRBD2 (5 bases). Germline loops: CDR1 MDHEN, CDR2 SYDVKM. The V end was cut by 6 bases, the J end by 4 bases, with 12 bases between. The CDR3 is 13 amino acids. CDR3 amino acids: CASSHTSTETQYF. The CDR3 region has the DNA TGTGCCAGCAGCCATACTAGTACAGAGACCCAGTACTTC.

The chain employs TRBV27 and TRBJ1-1, with D perhaps matching TRBD1 (5 bases). This CDR3 spans 15 amino acids. The V gene lost 3 bases and the J gene lost 4 bases, with 15 bases spanning the gap. In germline, CDR1 is MNHEY, CDR2 SMNVEV (reference sequence). CDR3 sequence (DNA): TGTGCCAGCAGTTTTCAGGGCGCGGGGGGCACTGAAGCTTTCTTT. Protein: CASSFQGAGGTEAFF.

The chain uses TRBV18 and TRBJ1-1; unclear D gene. The V gene lost 3 bases and the J gene lost 5 bases, with 13 bases spanning the gap. The CDR3 sequence is 14 residues long. CDR1 and CDR2 from the germline V gene are KGHSH and LQKENI. DNA for the CDR3: TGTGCCAGCTCACCTGACCGGGAAGGGACTGAAGCTTTCTTT. Translating it yields CASSPDREGTEAFF.

V is TRBV9 and J is TRBJ2-5; 15 bases match TRBD2. CDR3 length: 17 amino acids. Germline assignment: CDR1 SGDLS and CDR2 YYNGEE. Trimming at V came to 4 bases and at J to 5 bases, leaving 9 bases not matched to a gene. The CDR3 here is CASSSGLAGGPGETQYF. In DNA, the CDR3 is TGTGCCAGCAGCTCCGGACTAGCGGGGGGGCCTGGGGAGACCCAGTACTTC.

The chain uses TRBV5-1 and TRBJ1-2; D is unresolved. V lost 2 bases and J lost 3, with 8 bases in between. There are 13 residues in the CDR3. The germline V gene encodes CDR1 SGHRS and CDR2 YFSETQ. CDR3 in amino acids: CASSFNRDYGYTF. The CDR3 nucleotides are TGCGCCAGCAGCTTTAACCGGGACTATGGCTACACCTTC. Variable domain in full (rest from reference TRBV5-1 and TRBJ1-2): KAGVTQTPRYLIKTRGQQVTLSCSPISGHRSVSWYQQTPGQGLQFLFEYFSETQRNKGNFPGRFSGRQFSNSRSEMNVSTLELGDSALYLCASSFNRDYGYTFGSGTRLTVV.

The J gene is TRBJ2-7, the V gene TRBV19; 7 nucleotides agree with TRBD1. V shed 1 base, J shed 0 bases, and the junction held 9 bases outside the gene matches. Per the germline V gene, CDR1 is LNHDA and CDR2 is SQIVND (reference sequence). The CDR3 has 17 amino acids. CDR3 region: CASSIGTGEAYSYEQYF. The CDR3 bases are TGTGCCAGTAGTATAGGTACAGGGGAAGCTTACTCCTACGAGCAGTACTTC.

This chain connects TRBV5-6 to TRBJ2-1; TRBD1 matches 7 bases. CDR1 and CDR2 (germline): SGHDT, YYEEEE. This CDR3 contains 11 residues. V lost 7 bases to trimming and J lost 9 bases; unmatched junction nucleotides: 4. CDR3: CASLRDSEQFF. CDR3 DNA: TGTGCCAGCCTCAGGGACAGTGAGCAGTTCTTC.

The V call is TRBV19, the J call TRBJ1-1, with 8 bases aligning to TRBD1. The CDR3 runs 13 residues. After removal of 1 base from V and 11 bases from J, the junction contained 6 bases not matched to a gene. Germline V CDR1 and CDR2: LNHDA, SQIVND (reference sequence). This CDR3 is CASSIGTGLAAFF. The CDR3 nucleotides read TGTGCCAGTAGTATAGGGACAGGGTTAGCGGCTTTCTTT.